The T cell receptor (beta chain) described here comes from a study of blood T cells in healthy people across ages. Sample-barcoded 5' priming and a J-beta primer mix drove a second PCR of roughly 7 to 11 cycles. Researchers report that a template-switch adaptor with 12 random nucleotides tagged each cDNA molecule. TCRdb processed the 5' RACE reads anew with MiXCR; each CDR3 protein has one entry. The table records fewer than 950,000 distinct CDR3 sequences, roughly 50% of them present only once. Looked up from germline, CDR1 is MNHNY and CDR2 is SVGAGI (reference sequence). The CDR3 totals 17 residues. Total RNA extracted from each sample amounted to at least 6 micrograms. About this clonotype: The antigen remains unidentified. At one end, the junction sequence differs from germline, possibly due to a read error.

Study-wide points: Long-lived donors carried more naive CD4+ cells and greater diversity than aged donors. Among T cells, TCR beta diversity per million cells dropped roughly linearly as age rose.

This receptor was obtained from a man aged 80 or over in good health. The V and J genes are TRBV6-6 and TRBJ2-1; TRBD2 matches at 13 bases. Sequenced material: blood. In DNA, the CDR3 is TGTGCCAGCAGTCGGACTAGCGGGAGTTGGTCCTACGATGAGCAGTTCTTC. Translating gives CASSRTSGSWSYDEQFF.